This T cell receptor (beta chain) was sequenced for a study of T-cell memory formation after mild COVID-19. The CDR3 totals 14 residues. With 7 bases removed from V and 0 bases from J, the gap between germline ends came to 9 bases. The V gene's germline CDR1 is MNHNS and CDR2 SASEGT. TCRdb independently ran MiXCR on the 5' RACE reads; one entry per CDR3 protein. The sample contains approximately 230,000 distinct CDR3 sequences, over 15% of which appear only once. This sequence joins TRBV6-1 and TRBJ2-2; weak D call: TRBD2 (5 bases). The clonotype was recovered from a man aged 18 to 30 who had mild COVID-19 (a few samples of this study predate the infection). Cell type and time point are not known. The specimen was PBMCs or a T cell subset sorted from them (not recorded which). The CDR3 here is CASTQRPNTGELFF. CDR3 DNA: TGTGCCAGCACCCAGCGGCCGAACACCGGGGAGCTGTTTTTT.